The 18 T cell receptor beta chains given below trace back to one sample, sequenced in a study of blood T cell repertoires in COVID-19. Sequencing was performed with immunoSEQ multiplex PCR; in TCRdb, only in-frame clones are kept and a portion is missing. This table holds about 180,000 clones, more than 75% found once. The material sequenced was PBMCs or T cells enriched from blood (not recorded which). The receptors originated from a woman in her thirties who had recovered from COVID-19.

V and J are TRBV7-9 and TRBJ2-1; 7 bases fit TRBD1. Losses at the gene ends were 10 bases for V and 10 bases for J; bases not matched to a gene: 13. Germline V gene lookup returns CDR1 SEHNR and CDR2 FQNEAQ (reference sequence). CDR3 size: 13 residues. DNA for the CDR3: TGTGCCACCCCATTGTCAGGGGGAGTCGAGCAGTTCTTC. This gives the protein CATPLSGGVEQFF.

This chain links TRBV5-1 with TRBJ2-7; possibly TRBD2 for D (6 bases). V lost 6 bases, J lost 4 bases, and 17 bases lay in between. Germline-derived CDR1 and CDR2 are SGHRS and YFSETQ. CDR3 length: 14 residues. CDR3 DNA: TGCGCCAGCACCCCCCTTGGGGGGTCGTACGAGCAGTACTTC. Residues: CASTPLGGSYEQYF.

The J gene is TRBJ2-3, the V gene TRBV10-3; 11 bases line up with TRBD2. Germline-derived CDR1 and CDR2 are ENHRY and SYGVKD. Trimming removed 6 bases from V and 4 bases from J; junction bases left unmatched: 9. This CDR3 comprises 16 residues. The CDR3 nucleotides read TGTGCCATCAGCTTGACTAGCGGGAAGTACCCAGATACGCAGTATTTT. This gives the protein CAISLTSGKYPDTQYF.

This clone was observed once. The CDR3 loop is CASSLQGYRSDTQYF. CDR3 DNA: TGTGCCAGCAGTTTACAGGGGTACCGCTCAGATACGCAGTATTTT. V and J are TRBV28 and TRBJ2-3; weak D call: TRBD1 (6 bases). Trimming left V 2 bases short and J 4 bases short, with 13 bases between. CDR1 MDHEN and CDR2 SYDVKM come from the germline V gene. The CDR3 runs to 15 residues.

The chain links TRBV19 to TRBJ2-1; the D gene is possibly TRBD2 (5 bases). CDR1 LNHDA and CDR2 SQIVND come from the germline V gene (reference sequence). This CDR3 region has 17 residues. V lost 6 bases and J lost 0, with 18 bases in between. CDR3 DNA: TGTGCCAGTAGCGAGTCCTCCCGGACTTACTCCTACAATGAGCAGTTCTTC. Translation gives CASSESSRTYSYNEQFF.

This chain uses TRBV2 with TRBJ1-2, with TRBD1 identical over 11 bases. The J segment lost 7 bases and the V segment lost 7 bases, leaving 8 bases of the junction unmatched. The CDR3 totals 14 residues. CDR1 is SNHLY, CDR2 FYNNEI, per germline. CDR3 sequence: CASKRGGQGAGYTF. CDR3 in DNA: TGTGCCAGCAAGAGGGGAGGACAGGGGGCTGGCTACACCTTC.

CDR3 region: CASSLSTDLYEQYF. The CDR3 DNA reads TGTGCCAGCAGCTTATCCACGGACTTATACGAGCAGTACTTC. V gene TRBV7-6 combines with J gene TRBJ2-7; the D gene is possibly TRBD2 (5 bases). The V gene lost 2 bases and the J gene lost 4 bases, with 12 bases spanning the gap. This CDR3 is 14 amino acids long. Germline V gene lookup returns CDR1 SGHVS and CDR2 FNYEAQ.

The chain combines TRBV7-9 with TRBJ2-2; a possible D gene is TRBD2 (6 bases). Trimming stripped 7 bases from V and 3 bases from J, with 12 bases between. CDR1 is SEHNR and CDR2 is FQNEAQ in the germline V gene (reference sequence). The length of the CDR3 is 14 residues. The CDR3 reads CASKGTGDTGELFF. The CDR3 nucleotides are TGTGCCAGCAAAGGGACGGGAGACACCGGGGAGCTGTTTTTT.

The gene calls are TRBV3-1 (or the pseudogene TRBV3-2) and TRBJ1-2; 11 bases agree with TRBD1. J gave up 8 bases and V 0 bases, and 8 bases lay outside the gene matches. The CDR3 length is 16 residues. Germline CDR1 reads LGHDT; CDR2 reads YNNKEL (reference sequence). The CDR3 sequence: CASSQDHGQGAGGYTF. The CDR3 nucleotides are TGTGCCAGCAGCCAAGATCACGGACAGGGGGCAGGAGGCTACACCTTC.

The V call is TRBV10-1, the J call TRBJ2-2, with TRBD1 identical over 11 bases. The V segment lost 2 bases and the J segment 5 bases; nucleotides outside the gene matches: 4. The germline gives CDR1 WNHNN, CDR2 SYGVQD (reference sequence). The CDR3 is 16 amino acids. The CDR3 DNA reads as TGCGCCAGCAGTGAGAGGACAGGGGGCTGGACCGGGGAGCTGTTTTTT. It encodes CASSERTGGWTGELFF.

The rearrangement uses TRBV5-1 and TRBJ2-3, with 10 bases that match TRBD2. The CDR3 consists of 16 residues. Germline assignment: CDR1 SGHRS and CDR2 YFSETQ. V dropped 1 base and J dropped 4; count of bases not matched to a gene: 6. CDR3: CASSLSGLAGADTQYF. CDR3 coding DNA: TGCGCCAGCAGCTTGAGTGGGCTAGCGGGGGCAGATACGCAGTATTTT.

The chain joins TRBV27 to TRBJ1-6, with D unresolved. The V gene lost 5 bases and the J gene lost 6 bases, with 11 bases spanning the gap. Germline loops: CDR1 MNHEY, CDR2 SMNVEV (reference sequence). The CDR3 runs to 14 residues. The CDR3 loop reads CASSLNTGNSPLHF. Written as DNA, the CDR3 is TGTGCCAGCAGTCTAAACACGGGTAATTCACCCCTCCACTTT.

V gene TRBV5-4 combines with J gene TRBJ1-3; the D is unclear. The CDR3 totals 14 residues. The V gene's germline CDR1 is SGHNT and CDR2 YYREEE (reference sequence). The germline V and J ends were trimmed by 4 bases and 2 bases, with 10 bases remaining between them. CDR3 residues: CASSRSGPGNTIYF. The CDR3 nucleotides are TGTGCCAGCAGCCGCTCTGGGCCTGGAAACACCATATATTTT.

This clone occurred a few times. This chain uses TRBV5-4 with TRBJ2-1; 7 bases match TRBD1. The CDR3 is 20 residues long. J gave up 3 bases and V 2 bases, and 20 bases lay outside the gene matches. The V gene's germline CDR1 is SGHNT and CDR2 YYREEE (reference sequence). CDR3 nucleotide sequence: TGTGCCAGCAGCTTCCTACAGGGGAAAGGTCTTGTGTACGACTACAATGAGCAGTTCTTC. Encoded protein: CASSFLQGKGLVYDYNEQFF.

The rearrangement uses TRBV28 and TRBJ1-2; possibly TRBD1 for D (6 bases). V was pared by 5 bases and J by 5 bases, with 12 bases between. The CDR3 length is 13 residues. Germline V CDR1 and CDR2: MDHEN, SYDVKM. In DNA form, the CDR3 reads TGTGCCAGCAGTCCAGGACAGATATATGGCTACACCTTC. This encodes CASSPGQIYGYTF.

This chain links TRBV11-2 with TRBJ1-2; tentatively, D is TRBD1 (5 bases). Germline V CDR1 and CDR2: SGHAT, FQNNGV. This CDR3 comprises 12 residues. V lost 6 bases and J lost 4, with 9 bases in between. The CDR3 bases are TGTGCCAGCAGTTCGACAGTCTATGGCTACACCTTC. Protein sequence: CASSSTVYGYTF.

V and J are TRBV7-2 and TRBJ2-3, with 9 bases fitting TRBD1. Trimming removed 0 bases from V and 4 bases from J; junction bases left unmatched: 5. The V gene's germline CDR1 is SGHTA and CDR2 FQGNSA. The CDR3 runs to 16 residues. The CDR3 region has the DNA TGTGCCAGCAGCTTAGCACAGGGGGCGTTCTCAGATACGCAGTATTTT. This gives the protein CASSLAQGAFSDTQYF. Full variable domain (outside the CDR3, taken from reference TRBV7-2 and TRBJ2-3): GAGVSQSPSNKVTEKGKDVELRCDPISGHTALYWYRQSLGQGLEFLIYFQGNSAPDKSGLPSDRFSAERTGGSVSTLTIQRTQQEDSAVYLCASSLAQGAFSDTQYFGPGTRLTVL.

This chain connects TRBV2 to TRBJ2-1; D perhaps matches TRBD2 (5 bases). Deletions cut 3 bases from V and 0 bases from J, with 15 bases between. The V gene's germline CDR1 is SNHLY and CDR2 FYNNEI. The length of the CDR3 is 17 residues. The CDR3 DNA sequence: TGTGCCAGCAGTGAGCGGGTTTACCGAAGCTCCTACAATGAGCAGTTCTTC. Residues: CASSERVYRSSYNEQFF. The full variable domain, rest sourced from reference TRBV2 and TRBJ2-1, is EPEVTQTPSHQVTQMGQEVILRCVPISNHLYFYWYRQILGQKVEFLVSFYNNEISEKSEIFDDQFSVERPDGSNFTLKIRSTKLEDSAMYFCASSERVYRSSYNEQFFGPGTRLTVL.